This TCR beta chain was retrieved from a study of T cell repertoires in cytomegalovirus infection. Turning to the study itself: The study used recently identified HLA-C-restricted and well-studied HLA-B-restricted CMV epitopes. Public TCR beta signatures indicated both CMV infection and matching HLA type. Study-wide findings and caveats: HLA-C-restricted CMV clonotypes gave the most frequent clonotype in two of eight donors.

In the case of this clonotype: What it binds is unknown.

Via MiXCR, TCRdb re-called the reads, giving one row per CDR3 protein. Among about 52,000 distinct CDR3 sequences listed, around a fifth were seen once. After removal of 6 bases from V and 1 base from J, the junction contained 4 bases not matched to a gene. The CDR3 sequence is 14 residues long. The V gene's germline CDR1 is SGHTA and CDR2 FQGNSA. The sequences come from CD8+ T cells from cultured PBMCs, collected from culture after CMV antigen stimulation. The V and J genes are TRBV7-2 and TRBJ2-7; 9 positions agree with TRBD1. The sequence derives from a human donor in good health (CMV status not recorded). Some clones in this sample may be carry-over from other donors' samples. CDR3 sequence (DNA): TGTGCCAGCAGTGAGGACAGGGGTTCCTACGAGCAGTACTTC. This codes for CASSEDRGSYEQYF. Full variable domain (missing parts from reference TRBV7-2 and TRBJ2-7): GAGVSQSPSNKVTEKGKDVELRCDPISGHTALYWYRQSLGQGLEFLIYFQGNSAPDKSGLPSDRFSAERTGGSVSTLTIQRTQQEDSAVYLCASSEDRGSYEQYFGPGTRLTVT.